The 27 T cell receptor beta chains in this list originate from one sample, sequenced in a study of vaccination effects on CD4 cells after COVID-19. Under the ViraFEST assay, PBMC were stimulated with viral peptide pools so that antigen-specific CD4+ T cells expanded. Sequencing was performed afterwards. Following an approximately 9-day culture, CD4+ T cells were purified. Absence of prior SARS-CoV-2 infection characterized the vaccine recipients, who showed negative nucleocapsid antibodies. Libraries were prepared by immunoSEQ multiplex PCR; TCRdb keeps only in-frame clonotypes and omits some of them. The table shows some 31,000 clones, with around three quarters occurring only once. The antigens for these receptors are not known. The source was CD4+ T cells from PBMCs cultured with HCoV-OC43 spike peptides, collected before COVID-19 vaccination. Regarding subset: HCoV-OC43 spike overlapping peptide pool stimulation. All receptors derive from a human donor who received a COVID-19 vaccine.

The J gene is TRBJ2-3, the V gene TRBV15; D is uncertain. Trimming cost V 9 bases and J 6 bases, with 4 bases left between them. This CDR3 contains 9 residues. Germline V gene data show CDR1 as LNHNV and CDR2 as YYDKDF (reference sequence). The CDR3 loop is CATGDTQYF. CDR3 nucleotide sequence: TGTGCCACGGGGGATACGCAGTATTTT.

The chain recombines TRBV6-5 with TRBJ1-2; D possibly corresponds to TRBD1 (6 bases). Germline V gives CDR1 MNHEY, CDR2 SVGAGI. V lost 2 bases to trimming and J lost 4 bases, with 14 bases between them. The CDR3 contains 15 residues. CDR3 protein: CASSYDYRAGYGYTF. In nucleotides, the CDR3 is TGTGCCAGCAGTTACGATTACAGGGCTGGCTATGGCTACACCTTC.

The chain links TRBV30 to TRBJ1-1, with 7 bases aligning to TRBD1. Unmatched junction bases numbered 14, after V lost 2 bases and J lost 11 bases. The germline V gene encodes CDR1 GTSNPN and CDR2 SVGIG (reference sequence). This CDR3 is 14 amino acids long. CDR3 in amino acids: CAWSLGTVREKAFF. The DNA of the CDR3 is TGTGCCTGGAGTTTAGGGACAGTACGTGAAAAGGCTTTCTTT.

The gene calls are TRBV4-1 and TRBJ1-3; D gene uncertain. The CDR3 is 15 amino acids. Germline V CDR1 and CDR2: MGHRA, YSYEKL. Deletions cut 0 bases from V and 0 bases from J, with 6 bases between. This CDR3 is CASSQEGSSGNTIYF. CDR3 DNA sequence: TGCGCCAGCAGCCAAGAAGGGTCCTCTGGAAACACCATATATTTT.

This chain uses TRBV5-1 with TRBJ1-2; D not resolved. The CDR3 has 13 amino acids. Germline V lookup: CDR1 SGHRS, CDR2 YFSETQ. CDR3 protein: CAPIGIPNYGYTF. As DNA, the CDR3 is TGCGCTCCCATAGGCATTCCGAACTATGGCTACACCTTC.

The gene calls are TRBV4-1 and TRBJ1-5; D is unclear. Germline CDR1 MGHRA, CDR2 YSYEKL. The length of the CDR3 is 15 residues. The ends were cut back, 0 bases at V and 6 bases at J, with 12 bases in the middle. Written as DNA, the CDR3 is TGCGCCAGCAGCCAAGATAGCCTCGGCGGTCAGCCCCAGCATTTT. This translates into CASSQDSLGGQPQHF.

The chain recombines TRBV19 with TRBJ1-2, with D unresolved. Trimming took off 2 bases at V and 6 bases at J, with 10 bases between the two ends. This CDR3 is built from 13 residues. Germline V lookup: CDR1 LNHDA, CDR2 SQIVND (reference sequence). The CDR3 sequence is CASSIKGGHGYTF. The CDR3 DNA follows: TGTGCCAGTAGTATAAAGGGCGGTCATGGCTACACCTTC.

The chain is built from TRBV4-2 and TRBJ2-3, with 10 bases that match TRBD2. CDR1 LGHNA and CDR2 YNFKEQ come from the germline V gene. This CDR3 is built from 17 residues. V dropped 0 bases and J dropped 3; count of bases not matched to a gene: 6. CDR3 sequence: CASSQETAGGPTDTQYF. CDR3 nucleotide sequence: TGTGCCAGCAGCCAAGAGACAGCGGGGGGGCCAACAGATACGCAGTATTTT.

V gene TRBV28 combines with J gene TRBJ2-4; possibly TRBD2 for D (6 bases). The CDR3 consists of 15 residues. The germline gives CDR1 MDHEN, CDR2 SYDVKM. The germline V and J ends were trimmed by 6 bases and 2 bases, with 14 bases remaining between them. The DNA of the CDR3 is TGTGCCAGCAGGGACCGTGCGGGATCCAAAAACATTCAGTACTTC. Translation gives CASRDRAGSKNIQYF. Full variable domain (outside the CDR3, taken from reference TRBV28 and TRBJ2-4): DVKVTQSSRYLVKRTGEKVFLECVQDMDHENMFWYRQDPGLGLRLIYFSYDVKMKEKGDIPEGYSVSREKKERFSLILESASTNQTSMYLCASRDRAGSKNIQYFGAGTRLSVL.

The CDR3 region has the DNA TGTGCCAGCAGTCGGGGGGACCGCACAGATACGCAGTATTTT. Its translation: CASSRGDRTDTQYF. The gene calls are TRBV27 and TRBJ2-3; 7 bases line up with TRBD2. J gave up 1 base and V 5 bases, and 3 bases lay outside the gene matches. The CDR3 length is 14 residues. CDR1 and CDR2 (germline): MNHEY, SMNVEV (reference sequence).

The chain joins TRBV6-5 to TRBJ1-1; D is perhaps TRBD1 (5 bases). Trimming stripped 7 bases from V and 4 bases from J, with 16 bases between. The V gene's germline CDR1 is MNHEY and CDR2 SVGAGI. This CDR3 has 14 amino acids. CDR3 DNA sequence: TGTGCCAGCACACCGGGGCGATGGAGCACTGAAGCTTTCTTT. This gives the protein CASTPGRWSTEAFF.

The chain uses TRBV3-1 (or the pseudogene TRBV3-2) and TRBJ2-3; no firm D call. Germline CDR1 LGHDT, CDR2 YNNKEL (reference sequence). The CDR3 is 14 residues long. V dropped 8 bases and J dropped 5 bases, with 17 bases sitting between them. CDR3 residues: CASVSYERQDTQYF. Here the CDR3 DNA reads TGTGCCAGCGTCAGTTACGAGCGTCAAGATACGCAGTATTTT.

The chain combines TRBV10-3 with TRBJ1-2; 9 bases map to TRBD1. V shed 2 bases, J shed 8 bases, and the junction held 3 bases outside the gene matches. Germline CDR1 is ENHRY and CDR2 is SYGVKD. The CDR3 totals 13 residues. The CDR3 bases are TGTGCCATCAGTGAGGACAGGGGGAGAGGCTACACCTTC. Protein product: CAISEDRGRGYTF.

The chain uses TRBV7-8 and TRBJ1-6, with D maybe TRBD1 (6 bases). CDR3 length: 14 residues. Germline assignment: CDR1 SGHVS and CDR2 FQNEAQ. The V gene lost 5 bases and the J gene lost 6 bases, with 11 bases spanning the gap. CDR3 nucleotides: TGTGCCAGCAGCCCCGGGACACCTAATTCACCCCTCCACTTT. This gives the protein CASSPGTPNSPLHF.

The V gene is TRBV28, the J gene TRBJ1-2; 10 bases fit TRBD1. The trim removed 3 bases at V and 4 bases at J, leaving 11 bases unmatched. The germline gives CDR1 MDHEN, CDR2 SYDVKM. The CDR3 is made up of 17 amino acids. The CDR3 spells CASSFRDRGPSGYGYTF. The CDR3 DNA reads TGTGCCAGCAGTTTTCGGGACAGGGGCCCCTCCGGCTATGGCTACACCTTC.

The chain combines TRBV5-4 with TRBJ2-3, with 9 bases aligning to TRBD2. CDR1 is SGHNT and CDR2 is YYREEE in the germline V gene (reference sequence). V was pared by 6 bases and J by 3 bases, with 5 bases of the junction left unmatched. The CDR3 runs to 14 residues. CDR3 protein: CASTVSGGTDTQYF. In nucleotides, the CDR3 is TGTGCCAGCACAGTTAGCGGGGGAACAGATACGCAGTATTTT.

The genes are TRBV25-1 and TRBJ2-1, with TRBD2 identical over 8 bases. V shed 4 bases and J 0 bases; nucleotides not matched to a gene: 2. Germline lookup yields CDR1 MGHDK and CDR2 SYGVNS. The CDR3 contains 15 residues. The CDR3 DNA is TGTGCCAGCAGTGTGAGCGGGGGCTCCTACAATGAGCAGTTCTTC. It is translated as CASSVSGGSYNEQFF.

This clone came up once. This chain uses TRBV6-5 with TRBJ1-5; D uncertain. Trimming left V 2 bases short and J 9 bases short, with 17 bases between. This CDR3 has 15 residues. The germline CDR1 and CDR2 sequences are MNHEY and SVGAGI. This CDR3 reads CASSYNWAPQWPQHF. Written as DNA, the CDR3 is TGTGCCAGCAGTTACAATTGGGCTCCCCAATGGCCCCAGCATTTT.

The rearrangement joins TRBV4-1 to TRBJ2-3; 12 bases match TRBD2. Germline V gene data show CDR1 as MGHRA and CDR2 as YSYEKL. The CDR3 runs to 20 residues. V was pared by 0 bases and J by 1 base, with 11 bases of the junction left unmatched. CDR3 sequence (DNA): TGCGCCAGCAGCCAAGATGTGTGGACTAGCGGGACGGAAGGCACAGATACGCAGTATTTT. Protein product: CASSQDVWTSGTEGTDTQYF.

The J gene is TRBJ2-6, the V gene TRBV24-1; D call uncertain. V shed 7 bases and J shed 1 base, with 16 bases lying between them. Per germline, CDR1 KGHDR and CDR2 SFDVKD. The CDR3 is 17 residues long. CDR3 bases: TGTGCCACCAGGCCCCACATGGAGCCTTCTGGGGCCAACGTCCTGACTTTC. This encodes CATRPHMEPSGANVLTF.

V and J are TRBV6-5 and TRBJ2-5; D remains unclear. The CDR3 has 11 residues. Germline V gene lookup returns CDR1 MNHEY and CDR2 SVGAGI. Trimming removed 10 bases from V and 2 bases from J, with 8 bases in between. The CDR3: CATWEQETQYF. The CDR3, as DNA: TGTGCCACCTGGGAACAAGAGACCCAGTACTTC.

J is TRBJ2-7 and V is TRBV6-5; D might be TRBD1 or TRBD2, each matching 5 bases. The CDR3 runs to 16 residues. Trimming removed 2 bases at V and 4 bases at J, with 18 bases between. Germline values: CDR1 MNHEY, CDR2 SVGAGI. The CDR3 DNA sequence: TGTGCCAGCAGTTACCGGTACATCTCTGGGGGATACGAGCAGTACTTC. Translated: CASSYRYISGGYEQYF.

This clone was seen a few times. The gene calls are TRBV30 and TRBJ1-2; D may be TRBD1 (6 bases). The CDR3 has 10 amino acids. Germline values: CDR1 GTSNPN, CDR2 SVGIG (reference sequence). V was cut by 8 bases and J by 8 bases, with 12 bases left in between. As DNA, the CDR3 is TGTGCCCTGGGGGCGGGAGGCTACACCTTC. This sequence encodes CALGAGGYTF.

The chain couples TRBV7-6 to TRBJ2-1; 12 positions agree with TRBD2. Looked up from germline, CDR1 is SGHVS and CDR2 is FNYEAQ. The V and J ends lost 5 bases and 7 bases, in that order; junction bases with no gene match: 6. The CDR3 length is 15 residues. CDR3 sequence: CASSTPTSGRNEQFF. The CDR3, as DNA: TGTGCCAGCAGCACGCCGACTAGCGGGAGAAATGAGCAGTTCTTC.

The chain links TRBV3-1 (or the pseudogene TRBV3-2) to TRBJ2-1; D is unresolved. Germline V gene lookup returns CDR1 LGHDT and CDR2 YNNKEL (reference sequence). CDR3 length: 19 residues. V lost 0 bases, J lost 5 bases, and 23 bases lay in between. CDR3 DNA: TGTGCCAGCAGCCAAGAAATGGCTGCACGTTTGGGAAGGCACAATGAGCAGTTCTTC. Its translation is CASSQEMAARLGRHNEQFF.

This clone was seen a few times. The rearrangement uses TRBV9 and TRBJ1-3; no definite D call. The CDR3 is made up of 16 amino acids. Deletions cut 0 bases from V and 3 bases from J, with 13 bases between. CDR1 and CDR2 from the germline V gene are SGDLS and YYNGEE. The CDR3 coding sequence is TGTGCCAGCAGCGTAGACGGGGTTCGCGTTGGAAACACCATATATTTT. Translating gives CASSVDGVRVGNTIYF.

The J gene is TRBJ1-5, the V gene TRBV2, with D unclear. This CDR3 spans 13 amino acids. The germline V gene has CDR1 SNHLY and CDR2 FYNNEI. V was clipped by 8 bases and J by 2 bases, with 10 bases between them. CDR3 nucleotides: TGTGCCAGCCAAAGGGAGGGCAATCAGCCCCAGCATTTT. Translating it yields CASQREGNQPQHF.